This TCR beta chain was recorded in a study of shared clonotypes between healthy human individuals. The sorted-subset replicate PCRs were given about 200 ng DNA, which is about 30,000 T cell genomes. Some clones are missing from TCRdb's copy, which holds only in-frame ones; the method was immunoSEQ multiplex PCR. The sample shows 2,500,000 or so clones, under 95% of them seen only once. This receptor was taken from a man aged 18 to 29 in good health. Some clones in this sample may be carry-over from other donors' samples. The specimen was naive CD4+ T cells from PBMCs. This sample's subset: CD45RA+ positively selected.

CDR3 loop: CASSPGTGGNQPQHF. As DNA, the CDR3 is TGTGCCAGCAGCCCTGGGACAGGAGGCAATCAGCCCCAGCATTTT. The V gene is TRBV9, the J gene TRBJ1-5; 8 bases are shared with TRBD1. Germline CDR1 is SGDLS and CDR2 is YYNGEE. The CDR3 covers 15 residues. With 4 bases clipped from V and 2 bases from J, the junction kept 5 bases outside the gene matches. Based on the CDR3 plus reference TRBV9 and TRBJ1-5, the full variable domain is DSGVTQTPKHLITATGQRVTLRCSPRSGDLSVYWYQQSLDQGLQFLIQYYNGEERAKGNILERFSAQQFPDLHSELNLSSLELGDSALYFCASSPGTGGNQPQHFGDGTRLSIL.